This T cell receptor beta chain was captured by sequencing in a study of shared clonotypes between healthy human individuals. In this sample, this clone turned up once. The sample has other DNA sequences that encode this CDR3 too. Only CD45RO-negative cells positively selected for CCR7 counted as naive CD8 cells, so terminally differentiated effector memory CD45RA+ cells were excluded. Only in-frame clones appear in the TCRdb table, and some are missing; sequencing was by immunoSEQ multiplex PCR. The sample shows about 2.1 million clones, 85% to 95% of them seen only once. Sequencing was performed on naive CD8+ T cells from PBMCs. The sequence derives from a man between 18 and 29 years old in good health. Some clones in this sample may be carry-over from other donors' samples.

The CDR3: CASSLPGGHSYEQYF. Written as DNA, the CDR3 is TGTGCCAGCAGTTTACCGGGGGGGCACTCCTACGAGCAGTACTTC. The chain has TRBV28 and TRBJ2-7, with 8 bases that match TRBD2. CDR1 is MDHEN and CDR2 is SYDVKM in the germline V gene. The CDR3 is 15 amino acids. V shed 2 bases, J shed 0 bases, and the junction held 3 bases outside the gene matches.